This T cell receptor beta chain was sequenced in a study of T cells in Graves' hyperthyroidism and ophthalmopathy. V lost 2 bases and J lost 5; bases outside the gene matches: 3. CDR3 length equals 13 residues. Germline V gene data show CDR1 as SGDLS and CDR2 as YYNGEE. Template material for amplifying TCR beta CDR3 regions consisted of RNA transcripts. First-round RT-PCR of the TCR CDR3 relied on the HTBI primer set. MiXCR, run by TCRdb on the multiplex PCR reads, gives a single entry per CDR3 protein. This table has hundreds of thousands of distinct CDR3 sequences, 38% appearing once. Study-wide findings and caveats: Blood also contained most expanded thyroid clonotypes above 0.001.

This clonotype was observed a few times. Its specificity is not known. Exclusion criteria comprised uncontrolled infection, other autoimmune disease, pregnancy or lactation. This chain uses TRBV9 with TRBJ2-5, with 7 positions matching TRBD2. The sample was blood. This sequence originates from a man younger than 30 with Graves' hyperthyroidism. This CDR3 reads CASSVREEETQYF. In nucleotides, the CDR3 is TGTGCCAGCAGCGTCCGGGAGGAGGAGACCCAGTACTTC.